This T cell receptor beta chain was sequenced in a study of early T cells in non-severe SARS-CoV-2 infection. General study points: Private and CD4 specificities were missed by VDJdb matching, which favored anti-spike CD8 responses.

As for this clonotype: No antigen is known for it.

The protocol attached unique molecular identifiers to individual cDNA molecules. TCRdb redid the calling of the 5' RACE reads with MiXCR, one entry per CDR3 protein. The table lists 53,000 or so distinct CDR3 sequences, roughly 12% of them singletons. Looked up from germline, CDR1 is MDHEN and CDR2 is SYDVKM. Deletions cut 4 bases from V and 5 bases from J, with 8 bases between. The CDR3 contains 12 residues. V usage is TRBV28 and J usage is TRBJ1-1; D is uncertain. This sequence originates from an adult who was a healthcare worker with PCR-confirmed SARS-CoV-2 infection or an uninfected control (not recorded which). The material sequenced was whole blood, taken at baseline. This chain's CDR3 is CASSSEGTEAFF. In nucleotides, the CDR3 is TGTGCCAGCAGTTCCGAAGGGACTGAAGCTTTCTTT.